The clone carrying this T cell receptor beta chain was picked up a small number of times. As yet, its antigen is unknown. The PCR employed 60 Vbeta primers together with 13 Jbeta primers. The assay was immunoSEQ multiplex PCR, and TCRdb's table has in-frame clones only and misses some. The sample lists under 200,000 clones, more than 9.5% occurring once. This entry comes from a study of cytomegalovirus exposure and HLA in healthy donors. Points from the study as a whole: Reported results showed that the classifier diagnosed cytomegalovirus status with high specificity and sensitivity. Many donors shared some public TCRs, even though most TCR sequences were rare.

The CDR3 is 12 residues long. Trimming took 4 bases from V and 2 from J, leaving 3 bases between them. CDR1 and CDR2 (germline): SGDLS, YYNGEE. Healthy bone marrow donors formed the donor group. This TCR derives from a man aged 50-59 years in good health and CMV-seropositive. The rearrangement joins TRBV9 to TRBJ2-2; no clear D gene. Source material: PBMCs. The CDR3 DNA reads TGTGCCAGCAGCTCTAACACCGGGGAGCTGTTTTTT. Translated, it gives CASSSNTGELFF.